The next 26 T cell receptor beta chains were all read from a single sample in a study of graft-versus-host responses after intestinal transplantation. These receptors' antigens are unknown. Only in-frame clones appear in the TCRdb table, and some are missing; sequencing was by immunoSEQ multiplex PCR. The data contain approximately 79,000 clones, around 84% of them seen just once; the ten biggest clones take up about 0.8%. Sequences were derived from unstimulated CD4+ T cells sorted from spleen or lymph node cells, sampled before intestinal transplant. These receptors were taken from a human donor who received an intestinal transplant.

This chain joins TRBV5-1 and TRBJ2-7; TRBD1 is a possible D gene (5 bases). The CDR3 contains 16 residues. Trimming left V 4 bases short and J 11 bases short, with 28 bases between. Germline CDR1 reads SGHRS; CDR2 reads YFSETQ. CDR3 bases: TGCGCCAGCAGCCCAATCAATCCCCAGGGTAGGATGCCCAAGTACTTC. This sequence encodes CASSPINPQGRMPKYF. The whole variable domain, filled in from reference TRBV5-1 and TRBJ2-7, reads KAGVTQTPRYLIKTRGQQVTLSCSPISGHRSVSWYQQTPGQGLQFLFEYFSETQRNKGNFPGRFSGRQFSNSRSEMNVSTLELGDSALYLCASSPINPQGRMPKYFGPGTRLTVT.

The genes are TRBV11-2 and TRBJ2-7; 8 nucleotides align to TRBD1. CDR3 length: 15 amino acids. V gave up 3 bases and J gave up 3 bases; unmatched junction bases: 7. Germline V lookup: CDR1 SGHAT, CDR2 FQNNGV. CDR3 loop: CASSLVRGPFYEQYF. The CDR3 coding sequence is TGTGCCAGCAGCTTGGTCAGGGGGCCTTTCTACGAGCAGTACTTC.

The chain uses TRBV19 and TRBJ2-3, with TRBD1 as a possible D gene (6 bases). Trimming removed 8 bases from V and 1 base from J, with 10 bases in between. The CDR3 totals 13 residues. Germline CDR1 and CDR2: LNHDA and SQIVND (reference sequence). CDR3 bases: TGTGCCAGTGGGGGACACCGCACAGATACGCAGTATTTT. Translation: CASGGHRTDTQYF. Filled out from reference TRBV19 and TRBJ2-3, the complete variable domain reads DGGITQSPKYLFRKEGQNVTLSCEQNLNHDAMYWYRQDPGQGLRLIYYSQIVNDFQKGDIAEGYSVSREKKESFPLTVTSAQKNPTAFYLCASGGHRTDTQYFGPGTRLTVL.

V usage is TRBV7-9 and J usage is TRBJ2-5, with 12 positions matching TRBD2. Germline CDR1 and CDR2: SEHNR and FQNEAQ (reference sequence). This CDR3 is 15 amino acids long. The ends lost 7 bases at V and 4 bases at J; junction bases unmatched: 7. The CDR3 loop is CASTRTSGIGETQYF. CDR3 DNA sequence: TGTGCCAGCACCCGGACTAGCGGGATAGGAGAGACCCAGTACTTC.

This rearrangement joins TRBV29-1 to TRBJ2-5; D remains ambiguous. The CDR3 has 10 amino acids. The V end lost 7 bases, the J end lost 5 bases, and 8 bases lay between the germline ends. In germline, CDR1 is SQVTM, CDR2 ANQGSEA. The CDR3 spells CSAREETQYF. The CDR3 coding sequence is TGCAGCGCCCGCGAGGAGACCCAGTACTTC.

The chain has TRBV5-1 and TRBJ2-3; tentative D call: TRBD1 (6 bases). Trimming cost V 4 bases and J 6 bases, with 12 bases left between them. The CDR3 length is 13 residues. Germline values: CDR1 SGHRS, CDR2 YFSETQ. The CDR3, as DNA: TGCGCCAGCAGCCAGGGACAAGGGGATACGCAGTATTTT. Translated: CASSQGQGDTQYF.

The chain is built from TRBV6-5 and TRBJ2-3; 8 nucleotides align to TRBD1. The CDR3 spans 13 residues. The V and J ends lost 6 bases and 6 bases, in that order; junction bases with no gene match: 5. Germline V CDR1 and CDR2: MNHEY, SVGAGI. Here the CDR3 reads CASRMDRADTQYF. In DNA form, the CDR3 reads TGTGCCAGCAGGATGGACAGGGCGGATACGCAGTATTTT.

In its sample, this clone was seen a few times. The chain's CDR3 is CASRDRGSEKLFF. The CDR3 DNA reads as TGTGCCAGCAGGGACAGGGGGAGTGAAAAACTGTTTTTT. V usage is TRBV2 and J usage is TRBJ1-4; 10 bases are a match to TRBD1. The CDR3 loop spans 13 amino acids. With V trimmed by 6 bases and J by 7 bases, 2 bases remained unmatched. CDR1 is SNHLY, CDR2 FYNNEI, per germline.

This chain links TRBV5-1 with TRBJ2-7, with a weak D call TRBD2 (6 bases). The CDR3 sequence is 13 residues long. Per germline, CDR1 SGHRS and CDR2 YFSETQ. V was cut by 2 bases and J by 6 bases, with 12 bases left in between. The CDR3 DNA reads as TGCGCCAGCAGCTTTCGGGGGAACGGCGAGCAGTACTTC. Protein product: CASSFRGNGEQYF.

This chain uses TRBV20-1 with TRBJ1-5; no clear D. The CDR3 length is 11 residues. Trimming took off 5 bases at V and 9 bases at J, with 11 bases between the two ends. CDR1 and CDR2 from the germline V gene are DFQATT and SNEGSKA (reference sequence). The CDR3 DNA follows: TGCAGTGCTCCGTCGGGTGGGCCCCAGCATTTT. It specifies CSAPSGGPQHF.

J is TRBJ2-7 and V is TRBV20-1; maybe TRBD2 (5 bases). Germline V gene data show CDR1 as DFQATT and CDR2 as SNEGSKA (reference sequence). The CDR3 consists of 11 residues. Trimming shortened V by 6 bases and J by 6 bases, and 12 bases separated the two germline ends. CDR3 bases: TGCAGTGCCGTATCGGGGTCCGAGCAGTACTTC. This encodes CSAVSGSEQYF.

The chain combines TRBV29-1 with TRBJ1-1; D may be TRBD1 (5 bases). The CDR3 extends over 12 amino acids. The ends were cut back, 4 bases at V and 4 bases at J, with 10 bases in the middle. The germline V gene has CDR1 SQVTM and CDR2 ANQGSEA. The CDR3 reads CSVVGGGTEAFF. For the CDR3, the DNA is TGCAGCGTTGTGGGGGGAGGCACTGAAGCTTTCTTT.

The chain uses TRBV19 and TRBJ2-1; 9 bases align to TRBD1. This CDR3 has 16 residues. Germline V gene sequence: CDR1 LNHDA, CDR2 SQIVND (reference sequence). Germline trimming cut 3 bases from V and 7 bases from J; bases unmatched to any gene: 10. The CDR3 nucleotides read TGTGCCAGTAGTATTAGTGACAGGGGGATGGGGAATGAGCAGTTCTTC. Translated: CASSISDRGMGNEQFF.

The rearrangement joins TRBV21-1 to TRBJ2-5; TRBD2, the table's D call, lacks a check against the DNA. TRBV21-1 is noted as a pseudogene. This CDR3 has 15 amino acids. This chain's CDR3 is CASSKTTPRGETQYF. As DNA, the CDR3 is TGTGCCAGCAGCAAAACCACACCTCGAGGAGAGACCCAGTACTTC.

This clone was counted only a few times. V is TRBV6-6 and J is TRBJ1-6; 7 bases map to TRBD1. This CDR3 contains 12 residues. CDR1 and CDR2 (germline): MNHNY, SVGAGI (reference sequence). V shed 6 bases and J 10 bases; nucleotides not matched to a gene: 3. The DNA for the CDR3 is TGTGCCAGCAGCACAGGGGTGTCACCCCTCCACTTT. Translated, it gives CASSTGVSPLHF.

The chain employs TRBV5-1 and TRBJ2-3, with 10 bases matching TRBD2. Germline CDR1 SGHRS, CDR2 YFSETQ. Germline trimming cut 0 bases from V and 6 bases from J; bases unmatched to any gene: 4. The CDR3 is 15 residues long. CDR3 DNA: TGCGCCAGCAGCTTGGATAGACTAGCGGGCGATACGCAGTATTTT. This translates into CASSLDRLAGDTQYF.

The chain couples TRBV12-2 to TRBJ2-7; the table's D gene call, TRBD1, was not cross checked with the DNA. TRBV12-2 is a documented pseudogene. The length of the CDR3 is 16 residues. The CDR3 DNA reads TGTGCAAGTCGCTCCAGTGCACGGACAGGGCCCTACGAGCAGTACTTC. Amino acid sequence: CASRSSARTGPYEQYF.

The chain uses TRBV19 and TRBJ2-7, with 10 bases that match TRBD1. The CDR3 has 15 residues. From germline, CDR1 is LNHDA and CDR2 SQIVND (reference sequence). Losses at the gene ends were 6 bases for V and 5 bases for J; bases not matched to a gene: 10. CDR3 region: CASSPRDRGVHEQYF. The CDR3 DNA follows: TGTGCCAGTAGCCCCCGGGACAGGGGTGTCCACGAGCAGTACTTC. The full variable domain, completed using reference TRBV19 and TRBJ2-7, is DGGITQSPKYLFRKEGQNVTLSCEQNLNHDAMYWYRQDPGQGLRLIYYSQIVNDFQKGDIAEGYSVSREKKESFPLTVTSAQKNPTAFYLCASSPRDRGVHEQYFGPGTRLTVT.

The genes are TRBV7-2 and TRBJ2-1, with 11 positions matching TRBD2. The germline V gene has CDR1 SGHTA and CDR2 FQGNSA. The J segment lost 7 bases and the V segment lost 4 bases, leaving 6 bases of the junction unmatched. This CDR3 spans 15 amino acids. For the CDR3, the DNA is TGTGCCAGCAGCTCTACTAGCGGGAGTATAAATGAGCAGTTCTTC. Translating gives CASSSTSGSINEQFF.

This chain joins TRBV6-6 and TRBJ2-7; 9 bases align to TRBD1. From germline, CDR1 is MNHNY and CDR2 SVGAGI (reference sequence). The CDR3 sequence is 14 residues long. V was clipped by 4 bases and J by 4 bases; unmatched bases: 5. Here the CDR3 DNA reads TGTGCCAGCAGTTGGGGACAGGGAAGGTACGAGCAGTACTTC. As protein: CASSWGQGRYEQYF.

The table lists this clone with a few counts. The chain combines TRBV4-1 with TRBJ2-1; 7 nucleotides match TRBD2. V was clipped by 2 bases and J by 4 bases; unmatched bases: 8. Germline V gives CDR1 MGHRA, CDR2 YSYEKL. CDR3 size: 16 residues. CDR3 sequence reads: CASSQLGTKSYNEQFF. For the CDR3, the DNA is TGCGCCAGCAGCCAACTAGGGACTAAATCTTACAATGAGCAGTTCTTC.

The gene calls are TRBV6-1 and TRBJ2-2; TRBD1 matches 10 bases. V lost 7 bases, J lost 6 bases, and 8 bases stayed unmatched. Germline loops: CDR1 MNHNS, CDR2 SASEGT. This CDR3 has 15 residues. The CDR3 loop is CASKRTGGRAGELFF. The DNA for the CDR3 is TGTGCCAGCAAGCGGACAGGGGGTCGAGCCGGGGAGCTGTTTTTT.

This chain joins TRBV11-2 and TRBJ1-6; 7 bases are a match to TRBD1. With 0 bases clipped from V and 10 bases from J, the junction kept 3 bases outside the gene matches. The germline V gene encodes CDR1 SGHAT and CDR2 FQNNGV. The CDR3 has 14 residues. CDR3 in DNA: TGTGCCAGCAGCTTAGAAGGGGGCCGGTCACCCCTCCACTTT. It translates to CASSLEGGRSPLHF.

CDR3 bases: TGCGCCAGCAGCTTGTTTCGGGAGAGGGCTGAGCAGTTCTTC. Residues: CASSLFRERAEQFF. The V gene is TRBV5-1, the J gene TRBJ2-1; tentative D call: TRBD2 (6 bases). The length of the CDR3 is 14 residues. Trimming removed 1 base from V and 9 bases from J, with 14 bases in between. Germline values: CDR1 SGHRS, CDR2 YFSETQ. Full variable domain (rest looked up from reference TRBV5-1 and TRBJ2-1): KAGVTQTPRYLIKTRGQQVTLSCSPISGHRSVSWYQQTPGQGLQFLFEYFSETQRNKGNFPGRFSGRQFSNSRSEMNVSTLELGDSALYLCASSLFRERAEQFFGPGTRLTVL.

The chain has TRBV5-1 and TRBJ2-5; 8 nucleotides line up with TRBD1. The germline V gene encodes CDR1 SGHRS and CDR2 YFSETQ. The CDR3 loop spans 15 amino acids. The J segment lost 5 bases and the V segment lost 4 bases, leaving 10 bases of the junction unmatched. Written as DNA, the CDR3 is TGCGCCAGCAGCCAAAATACAGGGGGTCAGGAGACCCAGTACTTC. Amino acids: CASSQNTGGQETQYF.

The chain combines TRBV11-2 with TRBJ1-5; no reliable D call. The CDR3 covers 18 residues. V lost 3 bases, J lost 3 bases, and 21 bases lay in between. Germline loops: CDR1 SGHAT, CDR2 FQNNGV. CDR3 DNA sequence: TGTGCCAGCAGCTTCTCCGCCCGGGAGGGTGGGATCAATCAGCCCCAGCATTTT. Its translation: CASSFSAREGGINQPQHF.